This TCR beta chain was identified during a study of T-cell reconstitution after alpha-beta-depleted transplantation in children. Broader study findings: Several patients had high TCRbeta diversity at day 60; it came from surviving recipient T cells and thymic progenitors. T-cell numbers and diversity one year post-transplant derived largely from freshly generated T cells. Several hundred expanded graft clones reportedly supplied alpha-beta T cells about two months after transplant.

Preparation of the TCRbeta library used unique molecular identifiers. TCRdb fed the PCR reads into MiXCR, producing one record per CDR3 protein. Among 100,000 or so distinct CDR3 sequences, around 6.1% were seen once, and the ten largest hold around 5.6%. This CDR3 has 20 amino acids. From germline, CDR1 is MNHEY and CDR2 SMNVEV (reference sequence). The V gene lost 5 bases and the J gene lost 5 bases, with 33 bases spanning the gap. In the case of this clonotype: Antigen: not known.

The chain combines TRBV27 with TRBJ1-1; TRBD1 might be the D (6 bases). The sequence was obtained from a female patient between 2 and 15 years old who had a stem cell transplant for Fanconi anemia, so the T cells may come from the graft donor. Sequencing was performed on PBMCs, mostly from graft donor cells, taken 60 days after TCRalphabeta/CD19-depleted stem cell transplant. The DNA of the CDR3 is TGTGCCAGCAGTCTACATCCCTACGGGGCAGGGGTAGCGTTTGGAACTGAAGCTTTCTTT. The encoded protein is CASSLHPYGAGVAFGTEAFF.